This T cell receptor beta chain was documented in a study of blood T cell repertoires in COVID-19. Study-level background: T cells, B-cell-depleted T cells, or PBMCs supplied cDNA or gDNA.

Clinical history as reported by participants underpinned cohort assignment. Symptom resolution, clearance, or two negative PCRs marked the recovered donors of Cohort 3. Germline CDR1 and CDR2: SGHVS and FQNEAQ. Trimming took 0 bases from V and 4 from J; bases not matched to a gene: 3. The CDR3 runs 16 residues. Data came from immunoSEQ multiplex PCR; TCRdb stores just in-frame clones and leaves some out. This table holds around 290,000 clones, about 89% found once. This sequence joins TRBV7-8 and TRBJ2-1; 10 positions agree with TRBD2. Sequencing was carried out using PBMCs or T cells enriched from blood (not recorded which). This receptor was identified in a woman younger than 30 who had recovered from COVID-19. In nucleotides, the CDR3 is TGTGCCAGCAGCTTAGCTGGACTAGCGGTTTACAATGAGCAGTTCTTC. Its protein product is CASSLAGLAVYNEQFF.